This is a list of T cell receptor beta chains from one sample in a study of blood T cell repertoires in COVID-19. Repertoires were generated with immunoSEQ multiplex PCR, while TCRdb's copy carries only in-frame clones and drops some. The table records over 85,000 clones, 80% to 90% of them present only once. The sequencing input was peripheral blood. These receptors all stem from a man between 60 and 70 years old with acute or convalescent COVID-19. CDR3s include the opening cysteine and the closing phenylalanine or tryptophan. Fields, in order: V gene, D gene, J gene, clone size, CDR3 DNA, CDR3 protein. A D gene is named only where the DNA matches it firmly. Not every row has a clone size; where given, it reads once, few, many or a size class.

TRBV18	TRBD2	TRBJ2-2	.	TGTGCCAGCTCATCCGGGACTAGCGGAGGTACCGGGGAGCTGTTTTTT	CASSSGTSGGTGELFF
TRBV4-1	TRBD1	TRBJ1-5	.	TGCGCCAGCAGCCAAGGGGTGATACAGGGGGGATGGAATCAGCCCCAGCATTTT	CASSQGVIQGGWNQPQHF
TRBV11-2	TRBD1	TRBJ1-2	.	TGTGCCAGCAGCTCCTGGGACAGGAGATCCTATGGCTACACCTTC	CASSSWDRRSYGYTF
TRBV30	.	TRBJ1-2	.	TGTGCCTGGAGTCTCGAGGTTGTCCGTGGCTACACCTTC	CAWSLEVVRGYTF
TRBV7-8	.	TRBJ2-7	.	TGTGCCAGCAGCTTCGGACAGTCGGTTTTCGGGGAGCAGTACTTC	CASSFGQSVFGEQYF
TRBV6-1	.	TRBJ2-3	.	TGTGCCAGCAGTGAACGTGGGCGCTTGACAGATACGCAGTATTTT	CASSERGRLTDTQYF
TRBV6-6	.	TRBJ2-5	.	TGTGCCAGCACCCAGGGACAAAACCTTTTAGAGACCCAGTACTTC	CASTQGQNLLETQYF
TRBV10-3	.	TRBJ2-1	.	TGTGCCATCAGTGAGGGCAGGGAAGGCAATGAGCAGTTCTTC	CAISEGREGNEQFF
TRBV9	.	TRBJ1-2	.	TGTGCCAGCAGCGCCCAGCAGGGTTCTCCAAACTATGGCTACACCTTC	CASSAQQGSPNYGYTF
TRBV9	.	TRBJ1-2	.	TGTGCCAGCAGCGCTACCCTCCAGGGCTATGGCTACACCTTC	CASSATLQGYGYTF
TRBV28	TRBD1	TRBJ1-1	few	TGTGCCAGCAGGCGGACAGGCCTGAACACTGAAGCTTTCTTT	CASRRTGLNTEAFF
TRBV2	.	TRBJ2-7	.	TGTGCCAGCAGGGGCGGGACCTCCGACGAGCAGTACTTC	CASRGGTSDEQYF
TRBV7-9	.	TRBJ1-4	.	TGTGCCAGCAGCCCCGGACAGCGCCGCATTGAAAAACTGTTTTTT	CASSPGQRRIEKLFF